This T cell receptor (beta chain) emerged from a study of T cell responses to AZD1222 COVID-19 vaccine. Notes on the study in general: The study sampled repertoires only after the peak T cell response. Seropositive status at baseline applied to only 6 or 7 AZD1222 recipients. Most donors were white British and more were female, and clonal diversity was possibly underestimated.

Note on this clone: Its antigen is currently unknown.

Germline V CDR1 and CDR2: MNHNY, SVGAGI (reference sequence). The length of the CDR3 is 12 residues. V dropped 5 bases and J dropped 7 bases, with 12 bases sitting between them. Only in-frame clones appear in the TCRdb table, and some are missing; sequencing was by immunoSEQ multiplex PCR. The sample includes 200,000 or so clones, approximately 87% of them seen just once. This specimen was peripheral blood, taken on day 0 of MenACWY control vaccination. V gene TRBV6-6 combines with J gene TRBJ2-7; D is perhaps TRBD2 (5 bases). This clonotype originated in an adult in good health. This CDR3 is CASSARVWEQYF. CDR3 DNA: TGTGCCAGCAGTGCGAGGGTCTGGGAGCAGTACTTC.